This entry features one TCR beta chain sequence. Its antigen is unidentified. Primers included in the PCR were 60 Vbeta and 13 Jbeta primers. Some clones are missing from TCRdb's copy, which holds only in-frame ones; the method was immunoSEQ multiplex PCR. Here the sample spans roughly 250,000 clones, approximately 84% being singletons. This specimen comes from a study of cytomegalovirus exposure and HLA in healthy donors. Study findings and constraints: Association of a missense DCLRE1C variant with TCR beta V- and J-gene trimming was reported in a later analysis. Some 17,000 TCR beta sequences were associated with HLA alleles at 0.05 false discovery rate in a later analysis. Earlier results showed most TCR beta V segments being productive about 87% or about 30% of the time. Listed as cytomegalovirus-associated were more than 150 TCR beta chains.

This CDR3 comprises 14 residues. Germline V gene sequence: CDR1 SGHTS, CDR2 YDEGEE. Trimming took off 0 bases at V and 3 bases at J, with 9 bases between the two ends. The V and J genes are TRBV5-8 and TRBJ1-2; D possibly corresponds to TRBD1 (5 bases). The sequence was collected from a woman aged 40 to 50 in good health and CMV-seropositive. The sample comprised PBMCs. The CDR3 sequence: CASSLVGAHYGYTF. The CDR3 region has the DNA TGTGCCAGCAGCTTGGTTGGGGCGCACTATGGCTACACCTTC.